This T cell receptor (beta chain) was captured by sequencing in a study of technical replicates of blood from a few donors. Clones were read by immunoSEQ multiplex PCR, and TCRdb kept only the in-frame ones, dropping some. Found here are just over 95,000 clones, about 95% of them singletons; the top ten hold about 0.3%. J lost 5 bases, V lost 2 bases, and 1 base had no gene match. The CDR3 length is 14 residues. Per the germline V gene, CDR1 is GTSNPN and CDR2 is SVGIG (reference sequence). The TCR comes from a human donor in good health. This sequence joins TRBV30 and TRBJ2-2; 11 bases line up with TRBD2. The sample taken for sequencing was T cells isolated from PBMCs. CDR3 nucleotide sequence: TGTGCCTGGAGTACTAGCGGGAGAACCGGGGAGCTGTTTTTT. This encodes CAWSTSGRTGELFF.